The 2 T cell receptor beta chains given below trace back to one sample, sequenced in a study of blood T cell repertoires in COVID-19. The repertoire was sequenced with immunoSEQ multiplex PCR; TCRdb's copy has only in-frame clones and lacks some. This repertoire shows hundreds of thousands of clones, about 80% found once; its top ten account for 2.5% to 4%. Sequenced input: peripheral blood. The receptors derive from a woman over 75 with acute or convalescent COVID-19.

The gene calls are TRBV18 and TRBJ2-3, with TRBD2 identical over 11 bases. The CDR3 has 18 residues. Germline loops: CDR1 KGHSH, CDR2 LQKENI. The trim removed 3 bases at V and 0 bases at J, leaving 8 bases unmatched. The CDR3 here is CASSPILAGGTSTDTQYF. The CDR3 region has the DNA TGTGCCAGCTCACCCATTCTAGCGGGGGGAACTAGCACAGATACGCAGTATTTT. Full variable domain (rest looked up from reference TRBV18 and TRBJ2-3): NAGVMQNPRHLVRRRGQEARLRCSPMKGHSHVYWYRQLPEEGLKFMVYLQKENIIDESGMPKERFSAEFPKEGPSILRIQQVVRGDSAAYFCASSPILAGGTSTDTQYFGPGTRLTVL.

The J gene is TRBJ1-1, the V gene TRBV4-3; D is perhaps TRBD1 (5 bases). CDR1 and CDR2 from the germline V gene are LGHNA and YSLEER. V lost 2 bases and J lost 4, with 14 bases in between. The length of the CDR3 is 15 residues. This CDR3 reads CASSQPGSQGTEAFF. In DNA form, the CDR3 reads TGCGCCAGCAGCCAACCCGGGTCCCAGGGCACTGAAGCTTTCTTT.